This TCR beta chain was captured in a study of preoperative IRX-2 immunotherapy in early breast cancer. Trimming shortened V by 4 bases and J by 1 base, and 10 bases separated the two germline ends. This CDR3 has 14 amino acids. Per the germline V gene, CDR1 is SQVTM and CDR2 is ANQGSEA. TCRdb's table, derived via immunoSEQ multiplex PCR, lists solely in-frame clones and lacks some. The data contain roughly 99,000 clones, just over 85% of them singletons. Treatment: preoperative locoregional IRX-2 cytokine immunotherapy. The rearrangement links TRBV29-1 to TRBJ2-2; tentative D call: TRBD1 (6 bases). The sequencing used tumor tissue, collected after IRX-2 immunotherapy. This TCR was sampled from a human donor with breast cancer. CDR3 coding DNA: TGCAGCGTTGCAGGGGCCGGGAACACCGGGGAGCTGTTTTTT. This codes for CSVAGAGNTGELFF.